This T cell receptor beta chain was recorded in a study of T cells of healthy individuals (dated by TCRdb to the late 2010s). From the germline V gene, CDR1 is SGHAT and CDR2 is FQNNGV. The CDR3 contains 13 residues, cysteine and phenylalanine counted. The only DNA kept is the CDR3, 39 bases in frame from the first base. V is reduced by 4 bases and J by 4 bases, leaving a spacing of 10 bases between them. As to this clonotype: Which antigen it targets is not known. No base quality information exists; no much larger clone differs at one position.

The library was obtained by 5' RACE. These reads were obtained on an Illumina MiSeq. Using fastp trimming at Q25 and MiXCR clonotype assembly, TCRdb reanalyzed the public sequencing data and kept in-frame beta chains. Duplicate CDR3 protein sequences are folded into a single record with the most common DNA and genes. This sample has 95,000 to 100,000 distinct CDR3 sequences in its table, and approximately 15% of those were observed once. 6.2% of the sample is in the top ten clones. The chain uses TRBV11-2 and TRBJ1-1; the D gene lacks a confident call. The TCR originated in a human donor in good health. The nucleotide sequence is given as TGTGCCAGCAGCTGGTTGGTTAGCACTGAAGCTTTCTTT. Its protein reads: CASSWLVSTEAFF.